This T cell receptor (beta chain) comes out of a study of blood T cell repertoires in COVID-19. The wider study: The samples span acute and convalescent COVID-19 from the United States, Italy and Spain.

TCRdb's copy holds only in-frame clones and misses some; the assay was immunoSEQ multiplex PCR. The sample lists over 600,000 clones, 75% to 90% occurring once. This clone was detected only once. The clonotype originates from a woman younger than 30 with acute or convalescent COVID-19. Sequencing used peripheral blood.

In nucleotides, the CDR3 is TGTGCCAGCAGCCCGCCCCCAGAGGGTAGGGTCTATGGCTACACCTTC. Protein: CASSPPPEGRVYGYTF. The chain couples TRBV5-4 to TRBJ1-2; D is undetermined. The CDR3 extends over 16 amino acids. Germline V gives CDR1 SGHNT, CDR2 YYREEE (reference sequence). V gave up 4 bases and J gave up 4 bases, with 20 bases separating them.